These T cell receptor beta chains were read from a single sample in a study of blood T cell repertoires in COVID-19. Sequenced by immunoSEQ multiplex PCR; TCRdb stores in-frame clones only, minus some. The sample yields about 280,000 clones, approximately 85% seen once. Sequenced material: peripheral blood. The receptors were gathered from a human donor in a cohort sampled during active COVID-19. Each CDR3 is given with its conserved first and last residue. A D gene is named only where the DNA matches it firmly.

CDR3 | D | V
CASAGFNEQFF | - | TRBV19
CASSESPPRPLHF | - | TRBV10-2
CASSFGQGDSPLHF | TRBD1 | TRBV18
CASKDRGNQPQHF | TRBD1 | TRBV2
CASSNRPYEQYF | - | TRBV6-5
CASSLGGGNQPQHF | - | TRBV7-9
CASSLSGTGRAPFYGYTF | TRBD1 | TRBV27
CASRDRGPVEQYF | TRBD1 | TRBV6-5
CASSQVAGTSGSTDTQYF | TRBD2 | TRBV4-3
CASSLAGQNEKLFF | - | TRBV5-1
CASRRQDGYEQYF | - | TRBV5-1
CATSVGLARDTQYF | - | TRBV24-1
CASSQHGSGKGETKNIQYF | - | TRBV3-1/TRBV3-2
CASGAEFEQFF | - | TRBV6-5